The clone carrying this T cell receptor (beta chain) showed up many times. The sample is drawn from a study of regulatory T cells in long-lasting Graves disease. Stated time point: newly diagnosed GD, antithyroid drugs for less than 3 months. Making the TCR library involved RNA that had been extracted from PBMCs. Graves' disease diagnoses used American Thyroid Association guidelines. CDR1 and CDR2 (germline): MNHNS, SASEGT. V gave up 8 bases and J gave up 7 bases, with 17 bases separating them. The CDR3 is 14 amino acids. The TCR beta library used iRepertoire HTBI primers with Arm-PCR amplification of CDR3. MiXCR, applied by TCRdb to the multiplex PCR reads, yields one record per CDR3 protein. The top ten clones hold under 20% of a sample with about 620,000 distinct CDR3 sequences, roughly 15% of them seen once. This sample also appeared in a second study, on T cells in Graves' hyperthyroidism and ophthalmopathy. That source reports: Stable hyperthyroidism was separated from ophthalmopathy by a model based on 13 V-J features.

The sample was peripheral blood mononuclear cells (PBMCs), taken at new diagnosis, from a patient treated with antithyroid drugs. This chain joins TRBV6-1 and TRBJ1-4, with D possibly being TRBD1 (5 bases). This TCR came from a woman aged 25 to 39 with Graves disease. The CDR3 region is CASGGRAGTEKLFF. Here the CDR3 DNA reads TGTGCCAGCGGGGGAAGGGCCGGGACTGAAAAACTGTTTTTT.